The 9 T cell receptor beta chains below all came from one sample that was sequenced in a study of beta chain features in type 1 diabetes. Overall study results and limits: Shortening of TCRB CDR3s, moderate but significant, appeared in all four CD4+ subsets of Type 1 diabetes patients.

Reverse transcription of all isolated RNA meant that expressed TCRB transcripts were sequenced. The data were produced by immunoSEQ multiplex PCR, yet TCRdb's version contains in-frame clones alone and is incomplete. Here the sample spans a few hundred thousand clones, around 10% being singletons. The antigens of these receptors remain unknown. The sequencing input was central memory CD4+ T cells from blood. The receptors here all came from a man aged 25 to 40 with type 1 diabetes.

The V call is TRBV28, the J call TRBJ1-2; 8 bases fit TRBD1. CDR1 and CDR2 (germline): MDHEN, SYDVKM. The CDR3 loop spans 15 amino acids. V lost 8 bases to trimming and J lost 1 base; unmatched junction nucleotides: 9. CDR3 in amino acids: CASESQGGLNYGYTF. In DNA form, the CDR3 reads TGTGCCAGCGAATCACAGGGGGGCCTTAACTATGGCTACACCTTC.

This clone was counted between two and nine times. The junction and the germline gene differ at one end; a read error may be behind it. The J gene is TRBJ1-5, the V gene TRBV10-3, with 7 nucleotides matching TRBD1. This CDR3 contains 15 residues. Germline CDR1 reads ENHRY; CDR2 reads SYGVKD. This chain's CDR3 is CASSEDRALVGSQHF. The CDR3 coding sequence is TGTGCCAGCAGTGAAGACAGGGCTCTTGTTGGGTCCCAGCATTTT.

This clone was observed many times. The gene calls are TRBV14 and TRBJ2-1; the D is unclear. The CDR3 is made up of 14 amino acids. The V end was cut by 0 bases, the J end by 8 bases, with 11 bases between. Per the germline V gene, CDR1 is SGHDN and CDR2 is FVKESK. CDR3 in amino acids: CASSQDLVFDEQFF. DNA of the CDR3: TGTGCCAGCAGCCAAGATCTGGTGTTCGATGAGCAGTTCTTC.

This clone was seen a handful of times. The chain uses TRBV4-2 and TRBJ2-7; D is undetermined. V dropped 3 bases and J dropped 5 bases, with 11 bases sitting between them. This CDR3 region has 13 residues. Germline V gives CDR1 LGHNA, CDR2 YNFKEQ. Written as DNA, the CDR3 is TGTGCCAGCAGCCAGGGCAGAACGGACGAGCAGTACTTC. It translates to CASSQGRTDEQYF.

The V gene is TRBV28, the J gene TRBJ1-5, with D possibly TRBD1 on 5 matching bases. This CDR3 comprises 15 residues. From germline, CDR1 is MDHEN and CDR2 SYDVKM. Trimming removed 8 bases from V and 2 bases from J, with 16 bases in between. CDR3 residues: CASSSGGTGNQPQHF. The CDR3 DNA sequence: TGTGCCAGCTCGTCGGGGGGAACGGGCAATCAGCCCCAGCATTTT. The full variable domain, in which reference TRBV28 and TRBJ1-5 provide the parts outside the CDR3, is DVKVTQSSRYLVKRTGEKVFLECVQDMDHENMFWYRQDPGLGLRLIYFSYDVKMKEKGDIPEGYSVSREKKERFSLILESASTNQTSMYLCASSSGGTGNQPQHFGDGTRLSIL.

As to this clone: At one end, the junction sequence differs from germline, possibly due to a read error. The gene calls are TRBV18 and TRBJ1-2, with TRBD1 matching over 10 bases. The CDR3 is 12 amino acids. Germline V gives CDR1 KGHSH, CDR2 LQKENI. CDR3 sequence: CASSPGQGTVPF. The CDR3 DNA reads TGTGCCAGCTCGCCGGGACAGGGGACGGTCCCCTTC.

The V and J genes are TRBV27 and TRBJ2-5; D could derive from TRBD1 or TRBD2 (5 bases each). The CDR3 has 14 residues. The ends were cut back, 3 bases at V and 10 bases at J, with 18 bases in the middle. The germline CDR1 and CDR2 sequences are MNHEY and SMNVEV (reference sequence). The CDR3 here is CASSFPGHSRGQYF. CDR3 nucleotides: TGTGCCAGCAGTTTCCCCGGACATTCCCGGGGCCAGTACTTC.

The J gene is TRBJ2-4, the V gene TRBV2; 7 bases are a match to TRBD2. Losses at the gene ends were 0 bases for V and 6 bases for J; bases not matched to a gene: 5. Germline values: CDR1 SNHLY, CDR2 FYNNEI. This CDR3 spans 15 amino acids. For the CDR3, the DNA is TGTGCCAGCAGTGAAGCGAGAGGACTAGGAAACATTCAGTACTTC. This gives the protein CASSEARGLGNIQYF.

This clone was seen at least ten times. The sample carries other DNA sequences with the same CDR3. The chain uses TRBV5-6 and TRBJ2-1, with D hard to call. Trimming took 5 bases from V and 1 from J, leaving 1 base between them. Germline V CDR1 and CDR2: SGHDT, YYEEEE. This CDR3 is 11 amino acids long. The CDR3 region is CASSSYNEQFF. Written as DNA, the CDR3 is TGTGCCAGCAGTTCCTACAATGAGCAGTTCTTC.